A selection of T cell receptor beta chains follows, all from one sample in a study of shared clonotypes between healthy human individuals. The method was immunoSEQ multiplex PCR; TCRdb's version includes in-frame clones alone and lacks a portion of them. The sample carries hundreds of thousands of clones, 74% recorded once. The sequenced material came from memory CD4+ T cells sorted from blood. All receptors come from a young woman in good health. CDR3s include the opening cysteine and the closing phenylalanine or tryptophan. A D gene is named only where the DNA matches it firmly. Part of the rows lack a size; the others show once, few, many or a class for expanded clones.

clone_size: few
v_call: TRBV10-1
j_call: TRBJ1-1
d_call: .
cdr3_aa: CASSETESTEAFF
cdr3_nt: TGCGCCAGCAGTGAGACGGAGAGCACTGAAGCTTTCTTT

clone_size: .
v_call: TRBV4-1
j_call: TRBJ2-7
d_call: .
cdr3_aa: CASSQVLGSPSYEQYF
cdr3_nt: TGCGCCAGCAGCCAAGTTTTGGGGTCTCCTTCCTACGAGCAGTACTTC

clone_size: .
v_call: TRBV19
j_call: TRBJ1-5
d_call: .
cdr3_aa: CASSIGGRDQPQHF
cdr3_nt: TGTGCCAGTAGTATAGGGGGCAGGGATCAGCCCCAGCATTTT

clone_size: few
v_call: TRBV5-1
j_call: TRBJ2-1
d_call: .
cdr3_aa: CASSRDSSSYNEQFF
cdr3_nt: TGCGCCAGCAGTCGGGACTCGAGCTCCTACAATGAGCAGTTCTTC

clone_size: .
v_call: TRBV7-2
j_call: TRBJ2-3
d_call: TRBD1
cdr3_aa: CASSFRTGPLSDTQYF
cdr3_nt: TGTGCCAGCAGCTTTCGGACAGGGCCCCTCTCAGATACGCAGTATTTT

clone_size: .
v_call: TRBV6-5
j_call: TRBJ2-7
d_call: .
cdr3_aa: CASSYTSSVTYF
cdr3_nt: TGTGCCAGCAGTTACACCTCCAGTGTGACGTACTTC

clone_size: .
v_call: TRBV4-1
j_call: TRBJ2-7
d_call: TRBD2
cdr3_aa: CASSLGLAGERTQYF
cdr3_nt: TGCGCCAGCAGCCTTGGACTAGCGGGAGAGAGAACGCAGTACTTC

clone_size: .
v_call: TRBV11-2
j_call: TRBJ2-1
d_call: TRBD2
cdr3_aa: CASSVLSGTSSYNEQFF
cdr3_nt: TGTGCCAGCAGCGTCCTTAGCGGGACCAGCTCCTACAATGAGCAGTTCTTC

clone_size: once
v_call: TRBV4-2
j_call: TRBJ2-2
d_call: TRBD2
cdr3_aa: CASSPSGAVPGELFF
cdr3_nt: TGTGCCAGCAGTCCTAGCGGGGCCGTACCCGGGGAGCTGTTTTTT

clone_size: .
v_call: TRBV19
j_call: TRBJ1-4
d_call: .
cdr3_aa: CASSYSATNEKLFF
cdr3_nt: TGTGCCAGTAGTTACTCGGCAACTAATGAAAAACTGTTTTTT

clone_size: .
v_call: TRBV18
j_call: TRBJ1-2
d_call: .
cdr3_aa: CASSLRIQDSPVYGYTF
cdr3_nt: TGTGCCAGCTCACTACGGATTCAGGATTCCCCCGTCTATGGCTACACCTTC

clone_size: .
v_call: TRBV2
j_call: TRBJ2-4
d_call: TRBD2
cdr3_aa: CASSENGGLSNIQYF
cdr3_nt: TGTGCCAGCAGTGAAAACGGGGGACTATCAAACATTCAGTACTTC

clone_size: .
v_call: TRBV14
j_call: TRBJ1-1
d_call: .
cdr3_aa: CASSPQHTEAFF
cdr3_nt: TGTGCCAGCAGCCCACAGCACACTGAAGCTTTCTTT

clone_size: once
v_call: TRBV27
j_call: TRBJ1-5
d_call: .
cdr3_aa: CASSFEGHQPQHF
cdr3_nt: TGTGCCAGCAGTTTTGAGGGCCATCAGCCCCAGCATTTT

clone_size: .
v_call: TRBV6-1
j_call: TRBJ1-2
d_call: TRBD1
cdr3_aa: CASSGQGVYGYTF
cdr3_nt: TGTGCCAGCAGTGGACAGGGGGTTTATGGCTACACCTTC

clone_size: .
v_call: TRBV5-1
j_call: TRBJ2-2
d_call: TRBD1
cdr3_aa: CASRTFTGDTGELFF
cdr3_nt: TGCGCCAGCAGGACTTTCACAGGGGACACCGGGGAGCTGTTTTTT

clone_size: .
v_call: TRBV28
j_call: TRBJ2-7
d_call: TRBD2
cdr3_aa: CASRPGLAGVIYEQYF
cdr3_nt: TGTGCCAGCAGGCCCGGACTAGCGGGAGTAATTTACGAGCAGTACTTC

clone_size: .
v_call: TRBV2
j_call: TRBJ1-1
d_call: .
cdr3_aa: CARGNMNTEAFF
cdr3_nt: TGTGCCAGAGGGAACATGAACACTGAAGCTTTCTTT

clone_size: once
v_call: TRBV19
j_call: TRBJ2-2
d_call: .
cdr3_aa: CASSMRGLPQFNTGELFF
cdr3_nt: TGTGCCAGTAGTATGAGAGGACTTCCCCAATTTAACACCGGGGAGCTGTTTTTT

clone_size: .
v_call: TRBV19
j_call: TRBJ1-1
d_call: .
cdr3_aa: CASMASWDTEAFF
cdr3_nt: TGTGCCAGTATGGCATCTTGGGACACTGAAGCTTTCTTT

clone_size: .
v_call: TRBV28
j_call: TRBJ1-4
d_call: .
cdr3_aa: CATSLGGRGEKLFF
cdr3_nt: TGTGCCACCAGTTTGGGCGGTCGTGGTGAAAAACTGTTTTTT

clone_size: .
v_call: TRBV6-5
j_call: TRBJ1-1
d_call: .
cdr3_aa: CASSFLQAVGTEAFF
cdr3_nt: TGTGCCAGCAGTTTCCTACAGGCAGTTGGCACTGAAGCTTTCTTT

clone_size: .
v_call: TRBV4-1
j_call: TRBJ2-1
d_call: .
cdr3_aa: CASSQRGEYNEQFF
cdr3_nt: TGCGCCAGCAGCCAAAGAGGAGAATACAATGAGCAGTTCTTC

clone_size: .
v_call: TRBV28
j_call: TRBJ2-7
d_call: .
cdr3_aa: CASSQPGQSYEQYF
cdr3_nt: TGTGCCAGCAGTCAACCTGGACAGTCCTACGAGCAGTACTTC

clone_size: .
v_call: TRBV7-6
j_call: TRBJ2-6
d_call: TRBD1
cdr3_aa: CASSLNRGSAAGANVLTF
cdr3_nt: TGTGCCAGCAGCTTAAACAGGGGGTCTGCTGCTGGGGCCAACGTCCTGACTTTC

clone_size: few
v_call: TRBV13
j_call: TRBJ2-2
d_call: .
cdr3_aa: CASRRRLQGTYQELFF
cdr3_nt: TGTGCCAGCCGACGACGACTCCAGGGGACCTACCAGGAGCTGTTTTTT

clone_size: .
v_call: TRBV11-1
j_call: TRBJ2-2
d_call: .
cdr3_aa: CASSSRRGGGSNTGELFF
cdr3_nt: TGTGCCAGCAGCTCCCGCCGTGGGGGCGGATCGAACACCGGGGAGCTGTTTTTT

clone_size: .
v_call: TRBV6-1
j_call: TRBJ2-1
d_call: TRBD2
cdr3_aa: CASSDPASGGDEQFF
cdr3_nt: TGTGCCAGCAGTGATCCGGCTAGCGGGGGAGATGAGCAGTTCTTC

clone_size: few
v_call: TRBV30
j_call: TRBJ2-7
d_call: TRBD2
cdr3_aa: CAWSKSLAGDGEQYF
cdr3_nt: TGTGCCTGGAGTAAAAGTCTAGCGGGAGATGGCGAGCAGTACTTC

clone_size: few
v_call: TRBV18
j_call: TRBJ1-3
d_call: .
cdr3_aa: CASSGLGEPGNTIYF
cdr3_nt: TGTGCCAGCTCCGGTCTGGGGGAGCCTGGAAACACCATATATTTT

clone_size: .
v_call: TRBV5-1
j_call: TRBJ2-5
d_call: .
cdr3_aa: CASSFAAGPPETQYF
cdr3_nt: TGCGCCAGCAGCTTCGCGGCGGGACCCCCCGAGACCCAGTACTTC

clone_size: .
v_call: TRBV15
j_call: TRBJ2-1
d_call: .
cdr3_aa: CATSREGSFYNEQFF
cdr3_nt: TGTGCCACCAGCAGAGAAGGATCATTCTACAATGAGCAGTTCTTC

clone_size: few
v_call: TRBV19
j_call: TRBJ1-2
d_call: TRBD1
cdr3_aa: CASSTRRGQGAPRFYGYTF
cdr3_nt: TGTGCCAGTAGTACCCGTAGGGGACAGGGTGCCCCCCGCTTCTATGGCTACACCTTC

clone_size: .
v_call: TRBV7-9
j_call: TRBJ2-1
d_call: .
cdr3_aa: CASSLEVGWQFF
cdr3_nt: TGTGCCAGCAGCTTAGAGGTGGGCTGGCAGTTCTTC

clone_size: few
v_call: TRBV29-1
j_call: TRBJ1-4
d_call: TRBD1
cdr3_aa: CSVRGGDEKLFF
cdr3_nt: TGCAGCGTTCGAGGGGGCGATGAAAAACTGTTTTTT

clone_size: .
v_call: TRBV13
j_call: TRBJ2-3
d_call: TRBD1
cdr3_aa: CASSPRTGNTDTQYF
cdr3_nt: TGTGCCAGCAGCCCCAGGACAGGTAACACAGATACGCAGTATTTT

clone_size: .
v_call: TRBV11-2
j_call: TRBJ1-2
d_call: .
cdr3_aa: CASSFPGVYGYTF
cdr3_nt: TGTGCCAGCAGCTTCCCCGGGGTTTATGGCTACACCTTC

clone_size: .
v_call: TRBV2
j_call: TRBJ1-2
d_call: TRBD1
cdr3_aa: CASRAQGAGGYTF
cdr3_nt: TGTGCCAGCAGGGCACAGGGGGCGGGCGGCTACACCTTC

clone_size: .
v_call: TRBV19
j_call: TRBJ2-5
d_call: .
cdr3_aa: CASSIINREETQYF
cdr3_nt: TGTGCCAGTAGTATCATCAACAGAGAAGAGACCCAGTACTTC

clone_size: .
v_call: TRBV7-2
j_call: TRBJ2-5
d_call: .
cdr3_aa: CASSFLQGETQYF
cdr3_nt: TGTGCCAGCAGCTTTTTGCAAGGGGAGACCCAGTACTTC

clone_size: once
v_call: TRBV6-1
j_call: TRBJ1-1
d_call: .
cdr3_aa: CASSPRAENTEAFF
cdr3_nt: TGTGCCAGCAGCCCCCGGGCCGAGAACACTGAAGCTTTCTTT

clone_size: few
v_call: TRBV9
j_call: TRBJ2-7
d_call: .
cdr3_aa: CASSVGLAVPYEQYF
cdr3_nt: TGTGCCAGCAGCGTGGGACTCGCAGTACCCTACGAGCAGTACTTC

clone_size: .
v_call: TRBV9
j_call: TRBJ1-2
d_call: TRBD1
cdr3_aa: CVSSAGQGHYGYTF
cdr3_nt: TGTGTCAGCAGCGCCGGACAGGGCCACTATGGCTACACCTTC

clone_size: .
v_call: TRBV6-6
j_call: TRBJ1-2
d_call: TRBD1
cdr3_aa: CASSPGQGLFYGYTF
cdr3_nt: TGTGCCAGCAGTCCGGGACAGGGACTCTTCTATGGCTACACCTTC

clone_size: .
v_call: TRBV4-2
j_call: TRBJ2-3
d_call: TRBD2
cdr3_aa: CASSQDPASGFTDTQYF
cdr3_nt: TGTGCCAGCAGCCAAGATCCGGCTAGCGGATTCACAGATACGCAGTATTTT

clone_size: few
v_call: TRBV4-2
j_call: TRBJ2-1
d_call: .
cdr3_aa: CASSQEDESAEQFF
cdr3_nt: TGTGCCAGCAGCCAAGAAGACGAGTCGGCTGAGCAGTTCTTC

clone_size: .
v_call: TRBV11-2
j_call: TRBJ2-3
d_call: .
cdr3_aa: CASSPAGVPDTQYF
cdr3_nt: TGTGCCAGCAGCCCAGCAGGGGTACCCGATACGCAGTATTTT

clone_size: .
v_call: TRBV30
j_call: TRBJ2-5
d_call: .
cdr3_aa: CAWSRQGGETQYF
cdr3_nt: TGTGCCTGGAGTAGGCAGGGCGGAGAGACCCAGTACTTC

clone_size: .
v_call: TRBV19
j_call: TRBJ1-1
d_call: .
cdr3_aa: CASNLRENTEAFF
cdr3_nt: TGTGCCAGTAACCTACGGGAGAACACTGAAGCTTTCTTT

clone_size: few
v_call: TRBV18
j_call: TRBJ2-7
d_call: TRBD1
cdr3_aa: CASSPGTGGYEQYF
cdr3_nt: TGTGCCAGCTCACCAGGGACAGGGGGCTACGAGCAGTACTTC

clone_size: .
v_call: TRBV14
j_call: TRBJ2-1
d_call: TRBD2
cdr3_aa: CASSRDPGLAAYNEQFF
cdr3_nt: TGTGCCAGCAGCCGCGACCCGGGACTAGCGGCATACAATGAGCAGTTCTTC

clone_size: .
v_call: TRBV19
j_call: TRBJ2-7
d_call: .
cdr3_aa: CASSIARDLNYEQYF
cdr3_nt: TGTGCCAGTAGTATAGCCCGGGATTTGAACTACGAGCAGTACTTC

clone_size: .
v_call: TRBV4-2
j_call: TRBJ2-7
d_call: TRBD2
cdr3_aa: CASSLGREGYEQYF
cdr3_nt: TGTGCCAGCAGCTTGGGCCGGGAGGGCTACGAGCAGTACTTC

clone_size: .
v_call: TRBV29-1
j_call: TRBJ2-3
d_call: TRBD1
cdr3_aa: CSVQGGPTDTQYF
cdr3_nt: TGCAGCGTTCAAGGGGGCCCCACAGATACGCAGTATTTT

clone_size: .
v_call: TRBV19
j_call: TRBJ1-4
d_call: TRBD1
cdr3_aa: CASSPGQGPSNEKLFF
cdr3_nt: TGTGCCAGTAGTCCGGGACAGGGGCCCTCTAATGAAAAACTGTTTTTT

clone_size: many
v_call: TRBV28
j_call: TRBJ1-5
d_call: .
cdr3_aa: CASRWGQDSNSNQPQHF
cdr3_nt: TGTGCCAGCAGATGGGGCCAGGACTCAAATAGCAATCAGCCCCAGCATTTT

clone_size: .
v_call: TRBV6-6
j_call: TRBJ2-7
d_call: TRBD1
cdr3_aa: CASTGGQGSYEQYF
cdr3_nt: TGTGCCAGCACCGGAGGACAGGGATCCTACGAGCAGTACTTC

clone_size: .
v_call: TRBV27
j_call: TRBJ2-7
d_call: .
cdr3_aa: CASSLSPRLGEQYF
cdr3_nt: TGTGCCAGCAGTTTATCGCCGAGATTGGGAGAGCAGTACTTC

clone_size: .
v_call: TRBV7-3
j_call: TRBJ2-5
d_call: TRBD2
cdr3_aa: CASSLGTSGYQGTQYF
cdr3_nt: TGTGCCAGCAGCTTGGGGACTAGCGGGTACCAAGGGACCCAGTACTTC

clone_size: .
v_call: TRBV7-8
j_call: TRBJ1-5
d_call: TRBD1
cdr3_aa: CASSLADRDNQPQHF
cdr3_nt: TGTGCCAGCAGCTTAGCCGACAGGGACAATCAGCCCCAGCATTTT